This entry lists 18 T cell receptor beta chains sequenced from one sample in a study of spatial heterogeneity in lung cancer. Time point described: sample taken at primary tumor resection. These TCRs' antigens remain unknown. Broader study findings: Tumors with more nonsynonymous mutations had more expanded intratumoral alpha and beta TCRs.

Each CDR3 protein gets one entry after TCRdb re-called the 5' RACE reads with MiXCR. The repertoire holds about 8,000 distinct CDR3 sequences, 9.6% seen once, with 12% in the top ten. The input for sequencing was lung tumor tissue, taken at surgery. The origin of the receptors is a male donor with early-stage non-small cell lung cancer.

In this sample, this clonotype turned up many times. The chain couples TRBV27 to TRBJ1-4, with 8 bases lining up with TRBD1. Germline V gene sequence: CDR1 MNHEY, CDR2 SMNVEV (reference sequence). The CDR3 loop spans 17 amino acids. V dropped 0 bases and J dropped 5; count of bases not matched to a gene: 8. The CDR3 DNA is TGTGCCAGCAGTTTATCTCTCCTCCGGGACAGGAATGAAAAACTGTTTTTT. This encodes CASSLSLLRDRNEKLFF.

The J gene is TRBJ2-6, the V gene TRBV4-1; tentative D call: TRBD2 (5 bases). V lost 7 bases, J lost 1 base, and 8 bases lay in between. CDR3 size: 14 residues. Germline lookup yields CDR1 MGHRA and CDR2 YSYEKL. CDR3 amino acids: CASMEASGANVLTF. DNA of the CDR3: TGCGCCAGCATGGAGGCTTCTGGGGCCAACGTCCTGACTTTC.

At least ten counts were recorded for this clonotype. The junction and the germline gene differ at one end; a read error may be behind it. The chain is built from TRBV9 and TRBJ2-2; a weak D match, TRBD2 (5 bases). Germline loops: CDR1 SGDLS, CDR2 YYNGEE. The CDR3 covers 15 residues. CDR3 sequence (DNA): TGTGCCAGCAGCGTAGACTGGGGTAACACCGGGGAGCTGTCTTTT. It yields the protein CASSVDWGNTGELSF.

CDR3 bases: TGTGCCAGCAGCCAGGTGGACGGGGAGCTGTTTTTT. Protein: CASSQVDGELFF. V and J are TRBV7-8 and TRBJ2-2; no firm D call. Germline CDR1 SGHVS, CDR2 FQNEAQ. Trimming took 5 bases from V and 7 from J, leaving 8 bases between them. This CDR3 has 12 amino acids.

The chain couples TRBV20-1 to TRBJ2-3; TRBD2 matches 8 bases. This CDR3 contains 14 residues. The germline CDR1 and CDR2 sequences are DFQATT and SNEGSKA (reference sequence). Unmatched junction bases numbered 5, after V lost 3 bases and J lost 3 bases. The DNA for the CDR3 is TGCAGTGCTAGTAGCGGGATCATTACAGATACGCAGTATTTT. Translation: CSASSGIITDTQYF.

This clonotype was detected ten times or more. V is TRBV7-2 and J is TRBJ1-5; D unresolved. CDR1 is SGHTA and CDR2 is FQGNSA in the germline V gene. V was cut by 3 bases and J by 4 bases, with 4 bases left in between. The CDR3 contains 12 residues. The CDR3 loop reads CASSLYNQPQHF. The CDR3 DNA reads TGTGCCAGCAGCTTGTATAATCAGCCCCAGCATTTT.

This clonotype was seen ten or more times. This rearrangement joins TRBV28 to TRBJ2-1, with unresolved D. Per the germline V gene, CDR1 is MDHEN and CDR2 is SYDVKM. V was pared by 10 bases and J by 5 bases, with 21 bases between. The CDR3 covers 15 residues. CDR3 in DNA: TGTGCCACCTCCCCGGGCAGGTTTAGGGACAATGAGCAGTTCTTC. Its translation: CATSPGRFRDNEQFF.

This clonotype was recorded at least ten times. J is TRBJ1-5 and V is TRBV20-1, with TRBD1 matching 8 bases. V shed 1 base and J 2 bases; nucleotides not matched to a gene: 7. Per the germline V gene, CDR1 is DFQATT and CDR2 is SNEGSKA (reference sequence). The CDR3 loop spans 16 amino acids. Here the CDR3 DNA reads TGCAGTGCTAGAGGATTGGACAGGGCAGGCAATCAGCCCCAGCATTTT. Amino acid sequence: CSARGLDRAGNQPQHF.

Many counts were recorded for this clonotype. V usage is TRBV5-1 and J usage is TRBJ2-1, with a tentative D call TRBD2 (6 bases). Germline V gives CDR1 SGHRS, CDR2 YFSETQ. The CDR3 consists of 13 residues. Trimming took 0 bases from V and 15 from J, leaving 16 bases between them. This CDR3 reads CASSLGAGRTRFF. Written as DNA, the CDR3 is TGCGCCAGCAGCTTGGGAGCGGGCCGGACGCGGTTCTTC.

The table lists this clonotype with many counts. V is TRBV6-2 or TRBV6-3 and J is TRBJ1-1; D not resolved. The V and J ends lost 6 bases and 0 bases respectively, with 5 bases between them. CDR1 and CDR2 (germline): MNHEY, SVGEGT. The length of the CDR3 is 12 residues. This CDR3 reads CASRTVNTEAFF. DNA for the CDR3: TGTGCCAGCAGAACGGTGAACACTGAAGCTTTCTTT.

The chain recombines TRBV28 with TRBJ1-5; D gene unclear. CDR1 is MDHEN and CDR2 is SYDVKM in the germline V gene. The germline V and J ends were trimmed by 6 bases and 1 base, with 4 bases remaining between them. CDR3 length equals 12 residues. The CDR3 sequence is CASRPSNQPQHF. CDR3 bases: TGTGCCAGCAGGCCCAGCAATCAGCCCCAGCATTTT.

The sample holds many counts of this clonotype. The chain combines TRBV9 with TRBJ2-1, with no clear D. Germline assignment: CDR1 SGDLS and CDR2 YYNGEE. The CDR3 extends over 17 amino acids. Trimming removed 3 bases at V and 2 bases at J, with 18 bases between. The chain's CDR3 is CASSAGPEHPPYNEQFF. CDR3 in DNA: TGTGCCAGCAGCGCCGGCCCAGAACACCCTCCCTACAATGAGCAGTTCTTC. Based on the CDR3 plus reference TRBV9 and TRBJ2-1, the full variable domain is DSGVTQTPKHLITATGQRVTLRCSPRSGDLSVYWYQQSLDQGLQFLIQYYNGEERAKGNILERFSAQQFPDLHSELNLSSLELGDSALYFCASSAGPEHPPYNEQFFGPGTRLTVL.

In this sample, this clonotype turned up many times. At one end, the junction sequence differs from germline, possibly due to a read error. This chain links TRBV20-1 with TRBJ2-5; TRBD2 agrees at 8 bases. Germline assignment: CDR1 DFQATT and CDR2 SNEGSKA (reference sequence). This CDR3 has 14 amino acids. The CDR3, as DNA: TGCAGTGCCAGAGCGGCGGGGGGCATCGAGACCCAGTACTTC. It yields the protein CSARAAGGIETQYF.

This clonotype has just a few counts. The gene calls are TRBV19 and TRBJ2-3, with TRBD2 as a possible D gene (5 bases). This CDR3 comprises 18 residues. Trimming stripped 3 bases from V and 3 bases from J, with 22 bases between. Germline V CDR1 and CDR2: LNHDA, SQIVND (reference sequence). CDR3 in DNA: TGTGCCAGTAGTATGGAGACCTCGTTTAGGAGGAGGACAGATACGCAGTATTTT. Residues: CASSMETSFRRRTDTQYF.

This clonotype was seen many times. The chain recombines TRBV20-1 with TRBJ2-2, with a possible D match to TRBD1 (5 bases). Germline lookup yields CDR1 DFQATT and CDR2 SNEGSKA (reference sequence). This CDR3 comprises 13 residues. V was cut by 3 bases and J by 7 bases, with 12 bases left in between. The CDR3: CSARFRAVGELFF. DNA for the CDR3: TGCAGTGCTAGGTTCAGGGCGGTCGGGGAGCTGTTTTTT.

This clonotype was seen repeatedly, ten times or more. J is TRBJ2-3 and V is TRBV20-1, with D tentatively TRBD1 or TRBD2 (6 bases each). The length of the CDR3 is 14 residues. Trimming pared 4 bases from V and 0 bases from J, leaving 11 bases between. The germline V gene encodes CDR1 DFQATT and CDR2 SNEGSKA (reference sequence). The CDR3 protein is CSAIGGASTDTQYF. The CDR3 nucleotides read TGCAGTGCTATCGGGGGCGCTAGCACAGATACGCAGTATTTT.

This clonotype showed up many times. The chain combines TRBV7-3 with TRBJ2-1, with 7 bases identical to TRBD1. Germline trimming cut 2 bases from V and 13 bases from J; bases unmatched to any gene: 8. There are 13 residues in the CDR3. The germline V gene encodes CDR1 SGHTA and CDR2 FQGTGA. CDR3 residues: CASSLLDRSLQFF. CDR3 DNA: TGTGCCAGCAGCTTATTGGACAGGAGTCTTCAGTTCTTC.

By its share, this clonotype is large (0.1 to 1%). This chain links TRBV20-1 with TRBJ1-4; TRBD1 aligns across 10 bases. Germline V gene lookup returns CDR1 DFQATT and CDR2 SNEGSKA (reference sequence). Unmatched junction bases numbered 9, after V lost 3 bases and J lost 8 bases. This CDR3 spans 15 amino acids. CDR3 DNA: TGCAGTGCTAGGGCACCCGGGACAGGGGCAGAAAAACTGTTTTTT. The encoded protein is CSARAPGTGAEKLFF.